This T cell receptor (beta chain) was sequenced during a study of cytomegalovirus exposure and HLA in healthy donors. Study-level results: Roughly uniform sequencing depth across donors was assumed, possibly incorrectly. Later analysis associated a missense DCLRE1C variant with TCR beta V- and J-gene trimming. Usually a TCR sequence was rare, but some public TCRs were found in many donors.

This CDR3 spans 16 amino acids. After removal of 1 base from V and 8 bases from J, the junction contained 10 bases not matched to a gene. Germline V gene sequence: CDR1 KGHSY, CDR2 FQNENV. Worth noting for this clone: Antigen specificity is unknown.

The PCR made use of 60 Vbeta and 13 Jbeta primers. The method was immunoSEQ multiplex PCR; TCRdb's version includes in-frame clones alone and lacks a portion of them. The sample consists of roughly 76,000 clones, roughly 85% of them appearing once. This receptor was taken from a woman aged 30 to 39 in good health and CMV-seronegative. Sequencing was done on a sample of PBMCs. The chain recombines TRBV16 with TRBJ2-3; 9 bases agree with TRBD1. The CDR3 sequence: CASSQFGTGMGRTQYF. CDR3 in DNA: TGTGCCAGCAGCCAATTCGGGACAGGGATGGGACGTACGCAGTATTTT.